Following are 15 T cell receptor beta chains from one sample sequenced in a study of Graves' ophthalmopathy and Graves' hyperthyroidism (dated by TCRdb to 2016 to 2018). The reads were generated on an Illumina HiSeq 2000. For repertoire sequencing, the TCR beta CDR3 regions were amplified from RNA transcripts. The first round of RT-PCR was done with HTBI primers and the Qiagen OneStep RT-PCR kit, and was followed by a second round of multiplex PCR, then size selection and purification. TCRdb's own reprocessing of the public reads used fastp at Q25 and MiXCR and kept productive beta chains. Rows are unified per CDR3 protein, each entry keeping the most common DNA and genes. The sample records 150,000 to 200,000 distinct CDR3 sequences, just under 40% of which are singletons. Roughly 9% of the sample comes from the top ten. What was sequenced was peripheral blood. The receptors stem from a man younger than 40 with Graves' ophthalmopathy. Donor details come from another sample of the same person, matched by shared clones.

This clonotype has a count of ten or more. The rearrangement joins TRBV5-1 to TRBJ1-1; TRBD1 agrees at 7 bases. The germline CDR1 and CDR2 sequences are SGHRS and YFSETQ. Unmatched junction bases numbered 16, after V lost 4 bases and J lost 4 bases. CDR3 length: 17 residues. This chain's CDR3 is CASSGTQGDRRGTEAFF. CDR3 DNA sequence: TGCGCCAGCAGCGGAACGCAGGGGGACCGGCGGGGCACTGAAGCTTTCTTT. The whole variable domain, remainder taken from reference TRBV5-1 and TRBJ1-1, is KAGVTQTPRYLIKTRGQQVTLSCSPISGHRSVSWYQQTPGQGLQFLFEYFSETQRNKGNFPGRFSGRQFSNSRSEMNVSTLELGDSALYLCASSGTQGDRRGTEAFFGQGTRLTVV.

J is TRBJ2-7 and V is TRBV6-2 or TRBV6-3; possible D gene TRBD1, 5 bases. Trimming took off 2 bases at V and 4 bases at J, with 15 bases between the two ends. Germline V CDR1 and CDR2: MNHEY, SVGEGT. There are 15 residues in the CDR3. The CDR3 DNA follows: TGTGCCAGCAGTTACCAGGGTACTTCCCGATACGAGCAGTACTTC. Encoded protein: CASSYQGTSRYEQYF.

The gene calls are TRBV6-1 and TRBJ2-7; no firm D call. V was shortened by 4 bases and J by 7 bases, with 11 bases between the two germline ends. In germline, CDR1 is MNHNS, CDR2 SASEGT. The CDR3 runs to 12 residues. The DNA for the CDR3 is TGTGCCAGCAGTGTTGGGCTTTGGGAGCAGTACTTC. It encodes CASSVGLWEQYF.

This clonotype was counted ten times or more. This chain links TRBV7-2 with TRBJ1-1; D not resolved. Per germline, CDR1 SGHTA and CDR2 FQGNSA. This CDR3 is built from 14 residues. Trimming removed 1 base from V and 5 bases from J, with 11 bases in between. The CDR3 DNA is TGTGCCAGCAGCTTAGAATGGTCGAGGACTGAAGCTTTCTTT. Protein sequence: CASSLEWSRTEAFF.

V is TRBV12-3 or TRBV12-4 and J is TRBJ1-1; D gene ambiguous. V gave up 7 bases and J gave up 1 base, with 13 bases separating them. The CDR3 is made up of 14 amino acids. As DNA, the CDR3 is TGTGCCAGCACCCAGGAGGGTCCGAACACTGAAGCTTTCTTT. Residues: CASTQEGPNTEAFF.

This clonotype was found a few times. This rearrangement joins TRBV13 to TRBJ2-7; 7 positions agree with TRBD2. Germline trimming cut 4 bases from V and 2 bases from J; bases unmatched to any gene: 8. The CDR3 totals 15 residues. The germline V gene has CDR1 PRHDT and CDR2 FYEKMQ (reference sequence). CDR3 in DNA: TGTGCCAGCAGCTCGAGCGGGACCGCAACCTACGAGCAGTACTTC. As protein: CASSSSGTATYEQYF.

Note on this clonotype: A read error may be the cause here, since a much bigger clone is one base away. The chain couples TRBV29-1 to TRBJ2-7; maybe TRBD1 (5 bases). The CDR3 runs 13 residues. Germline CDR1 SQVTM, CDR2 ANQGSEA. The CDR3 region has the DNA TGCAGCGCTGAATCACAGGCGCCCTACGAGCAGTACTTC. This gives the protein CSAESQAPYEQYF.

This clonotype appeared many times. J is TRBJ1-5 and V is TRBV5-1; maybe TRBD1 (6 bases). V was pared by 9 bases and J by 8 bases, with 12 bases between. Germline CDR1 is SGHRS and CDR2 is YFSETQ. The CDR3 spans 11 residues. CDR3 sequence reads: CANSNREPQHF. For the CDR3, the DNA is TGCGCCAATTCAAACAGGGAGCCCCAGCATTTT.

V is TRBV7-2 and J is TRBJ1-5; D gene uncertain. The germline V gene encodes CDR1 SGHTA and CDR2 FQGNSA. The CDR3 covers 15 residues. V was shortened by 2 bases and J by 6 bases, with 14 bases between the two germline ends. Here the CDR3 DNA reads TGTGCCAGCAGCTTAAGTCCGGCTGTGACTCAGCCCCAGCATTTT. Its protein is CASSLSPAVTQPQHF.

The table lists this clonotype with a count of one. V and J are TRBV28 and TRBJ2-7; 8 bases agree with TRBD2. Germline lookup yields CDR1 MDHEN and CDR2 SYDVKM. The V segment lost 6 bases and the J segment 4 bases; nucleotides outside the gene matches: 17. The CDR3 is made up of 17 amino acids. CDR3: CASSRPLTSGEEYEQYF. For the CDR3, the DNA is TGTGCCAGCAGCCGGCCGCTCACTAGCGGAGAGGAGTACGAGCAGTACTTC.

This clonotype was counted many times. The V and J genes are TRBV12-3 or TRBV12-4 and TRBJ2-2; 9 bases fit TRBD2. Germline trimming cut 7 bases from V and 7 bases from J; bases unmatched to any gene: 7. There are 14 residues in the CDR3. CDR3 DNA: TGTGCCAGCACCCTTAGCGGGAGTATCGGGGAGCTGTTTTTT. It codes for CASTLSGSIGELFF.

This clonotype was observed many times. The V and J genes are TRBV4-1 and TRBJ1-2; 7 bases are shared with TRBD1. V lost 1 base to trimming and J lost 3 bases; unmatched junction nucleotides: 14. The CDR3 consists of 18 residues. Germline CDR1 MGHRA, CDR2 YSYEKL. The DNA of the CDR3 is TGCGCCAGCAGCCAAGCGGGCCCGGGACAGACAAATTACTATGGCTACACCTTC. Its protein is CASSQAGPGQTNYYGYTF.

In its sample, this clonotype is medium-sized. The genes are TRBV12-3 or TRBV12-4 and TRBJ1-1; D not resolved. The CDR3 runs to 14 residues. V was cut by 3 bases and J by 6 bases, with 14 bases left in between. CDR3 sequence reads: CASSFDGDGAEAFF. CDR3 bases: TGTGCCAGCAGTTTCGACGGGGATGGGGCTGAAGCTTTCTTT.

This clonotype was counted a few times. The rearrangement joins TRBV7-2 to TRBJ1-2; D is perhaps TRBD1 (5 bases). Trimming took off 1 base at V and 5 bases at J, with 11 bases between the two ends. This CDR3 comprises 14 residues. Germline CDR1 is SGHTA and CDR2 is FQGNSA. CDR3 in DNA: TGTGCCAGCAGCTTAGACCAGGGACCGTATGGCTACACCTTC. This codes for CASSLDQGPYGYTF. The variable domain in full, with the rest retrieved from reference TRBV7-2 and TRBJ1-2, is GAGVSQSPSNKVTEKGKDVELRCDPISGHTALYWYRQSLGQGLEFLIYFQGNSAPDKSGLPSDRFSAERTGGSVSTLTIQRTQQEDSAVYLCASSLDQGPYGYTFGSGTRLTVV.

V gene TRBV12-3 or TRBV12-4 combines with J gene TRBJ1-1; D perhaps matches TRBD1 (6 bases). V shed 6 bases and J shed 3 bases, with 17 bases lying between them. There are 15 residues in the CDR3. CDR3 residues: CASRPRRGGDTEAFF. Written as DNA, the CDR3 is TGTGCCAGCAGGCCCCGCAGGGGTGGGGACACTGAAGCTTTCTTT.